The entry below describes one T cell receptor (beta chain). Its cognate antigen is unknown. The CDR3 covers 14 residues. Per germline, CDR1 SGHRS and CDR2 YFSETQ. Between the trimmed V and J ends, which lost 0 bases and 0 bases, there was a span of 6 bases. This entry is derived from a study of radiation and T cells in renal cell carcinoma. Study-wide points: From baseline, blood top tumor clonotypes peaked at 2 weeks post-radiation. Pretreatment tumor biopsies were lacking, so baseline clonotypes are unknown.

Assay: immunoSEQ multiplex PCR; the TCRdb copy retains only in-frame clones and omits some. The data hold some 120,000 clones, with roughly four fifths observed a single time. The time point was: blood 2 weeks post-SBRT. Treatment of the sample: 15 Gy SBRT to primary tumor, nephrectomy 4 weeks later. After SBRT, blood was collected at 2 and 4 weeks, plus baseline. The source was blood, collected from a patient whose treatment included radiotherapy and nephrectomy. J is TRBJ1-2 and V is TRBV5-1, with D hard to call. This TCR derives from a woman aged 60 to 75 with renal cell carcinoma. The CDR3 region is CASSLDISNYGYTF. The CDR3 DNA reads TGCGCCAGCAGCTTGGACATTTCTAACTATGGCTACACCTTC.